This T cell receptor (beta chain) was sequenced for a study of circulating tumor DNA in untreated peripheral T-cell lymphoma. Notes on the study in general: Baseline tissues yielded approximately 82% and baseline serum around 67% tumor-specific clonotype detection.

Produced via immunoSEQ multiplex PCR; TCRdb's table is partial and in-frame only. Of 9,500 to 12,000 clones in the sample, around 76% were seen once. Remarks on this clone: Its antigen is not known.

This CDR3 has 13 residues. Germline trimming cut 5 bases from V and 7 bases from J; bases unmatched to any gene: 3. The germline V gene has CDR1 LNHDA and CDR2 SQIVND (reference sequence). The J gene is TRBJ1-5, the V gene TRBV19; 9 bases agree with TRBD1. This TCR was recovered from a human donor with peripheral T-cell lymphoma. Sequencing was carried out using tumor tissue. CDR3 bases: TGTGCCAGTAGTGACAGGGGGGGACAGCCCCAGCATTTT. Protein sequence: CASSDRGGQPQHF. The whole variable domain, remainder taken from reference TRBV19 and TRBJ1-5, is DGGITQSPKYLFRKEGQNVTLSCEQNLNHDAMYWYRQDPGQGLRLIYYSQIVNDFQKGDIAEGYSVSREKKESFPLTVTSAQKNPTAFYLCASSDRGGQPQHFGDGTRLSIL.